This TCR beta chain appears in the sequencing data of a study of T cell responses to AZD1222 COVID-19 vaccine. Study summary: Recipients boosted at about 4 weeks or about 12 weeks are pooled. Whole-study results and caveats: Repertoire sampling happened only post peak T cell response. Within unmutated variant regions lay the reported targets of nearly half of spike-specific TCRs. A mostly white British donor set with more females was recruited, and clonal diversity was possibly underestimated.

With respect to this clone: The antigen is undetermined.

TCRdb's table, derived via immunoSEQ multiplex PCR, lists solely in-frame clones and lacks some. This repertoire shows about 150,000 clones, approximately 89% found once; its top ten account for about 5.3%. CDR3 size: 15 residues. V gave up 2 bases and J gave up 1 base; unmatched junction bases: 1. CDR1 SGHKS and CDR2 YYEKEE come from the germline V gene (reference sequence). The rearrangement links TRBV5-5 to TRBJ1-5, with TRBD1 identical over 9 bases. This clonotype was sampled from an adult in good health. The material was peripheral blood, obtained on day 0 of AZD1222 vaccination. The chain's CDR3 is CASSFGQGSNQPQHF. In DNA form, the CDR3 reads TGTGCCAGCAGCTTTGGACAGGGGAGCAATCAGCCCCAGCATTTT.